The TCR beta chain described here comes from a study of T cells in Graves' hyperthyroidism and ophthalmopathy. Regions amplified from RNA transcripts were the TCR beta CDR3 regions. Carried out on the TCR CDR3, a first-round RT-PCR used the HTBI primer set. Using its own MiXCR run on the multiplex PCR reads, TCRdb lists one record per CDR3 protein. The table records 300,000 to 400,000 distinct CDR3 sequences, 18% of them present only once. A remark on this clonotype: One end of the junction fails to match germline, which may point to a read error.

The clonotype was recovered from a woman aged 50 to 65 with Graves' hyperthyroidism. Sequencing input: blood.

Written as DNA, the CDR3 is TGTGTCAGCAGTCCGATAGCGGGGGGGGGCACAGATACGCAGTATTTT. Its protein product is CVSSPIAGGGTDTQYF. The chain couples TRBV12-3 or TRBV12-4 to TRBJ2-3, with TRBD2 matching over 11 bases. This CDR3 is 16 amino acids long.